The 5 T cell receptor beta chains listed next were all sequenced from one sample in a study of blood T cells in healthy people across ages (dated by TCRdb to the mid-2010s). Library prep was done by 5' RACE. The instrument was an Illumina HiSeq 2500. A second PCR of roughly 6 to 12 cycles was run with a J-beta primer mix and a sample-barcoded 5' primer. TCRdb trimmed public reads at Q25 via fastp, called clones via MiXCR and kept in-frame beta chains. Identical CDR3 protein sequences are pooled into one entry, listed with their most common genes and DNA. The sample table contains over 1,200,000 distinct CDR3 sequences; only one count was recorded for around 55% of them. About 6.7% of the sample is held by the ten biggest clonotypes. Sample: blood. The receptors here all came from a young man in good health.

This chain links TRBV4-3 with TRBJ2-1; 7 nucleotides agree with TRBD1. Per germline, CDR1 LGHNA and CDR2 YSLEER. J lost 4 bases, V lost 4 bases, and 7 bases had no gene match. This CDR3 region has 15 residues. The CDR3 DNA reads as TGCGCCAGCAGCCGGGGGACAGCACTATACAATGAGCAGTTCTTC. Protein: CASSRGTALYNEQFF.

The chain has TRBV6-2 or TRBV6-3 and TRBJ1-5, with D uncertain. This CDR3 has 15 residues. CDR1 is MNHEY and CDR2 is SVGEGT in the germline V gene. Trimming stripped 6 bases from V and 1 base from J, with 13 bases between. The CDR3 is CASRAAQNSNQPQHF. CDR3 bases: TGTGCCAGCAGGGCCGCACAGAACAGCAATCAGCCCCAGCATTTT.

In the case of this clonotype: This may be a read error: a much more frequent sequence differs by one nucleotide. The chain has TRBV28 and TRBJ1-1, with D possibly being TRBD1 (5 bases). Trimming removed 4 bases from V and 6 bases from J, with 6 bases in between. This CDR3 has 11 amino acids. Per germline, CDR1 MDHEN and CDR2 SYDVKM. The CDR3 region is CASSWGPEAFF. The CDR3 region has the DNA TGTGCCAGCAGTTGGGGCCCTGAAGCTTTCTTT.

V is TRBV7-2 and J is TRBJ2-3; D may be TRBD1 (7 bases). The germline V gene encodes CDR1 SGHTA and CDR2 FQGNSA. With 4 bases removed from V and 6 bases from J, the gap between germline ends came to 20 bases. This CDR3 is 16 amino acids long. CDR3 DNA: TGTGCCAGCAGCTCCGAGGGGGCGGGGAGAGGCGATACGCAGTATTTT. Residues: CASSSEGAGRGDTQYF. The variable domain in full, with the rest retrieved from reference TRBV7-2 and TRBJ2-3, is GAGVSQSPSNKVTEKGKDVELRCDPISGHTALYWYRQSLGQGLEFLIYFQGNSAPDKSGLPSDRFSAERTGGSVSTLTIQRTQQEDSAVYLCASSSEGAGRGDTQYFGPGTRLTVL.

CDR3 sequence: CSASDHEAGGPLNEQFF. The CDR3 DNA reads TGCAGTGCTAGTGATCACGAAGCGGGGGGGCCCCTCAATGAGCAGTTCTTC. The gene calls are TRBV20-1 and TRBJ2-1; 10 bases map to TRBD2. Trimming at V came to 3 bases and at J to 6 bases, leaving 14 bases not matched to a gene. Germline assignment: CDR1 DFQATT and CDR2 SNEGSKA (reference sequence). The CDR3 has 17 amino acids.